This T cell receptor (beta chain) comes out of a study of neoadjuvant anti-PD-1 for oral cavity cancer. CDR3 size: 15 residues. Trimming stripped 4 bases from V and 4 bases from J, with 14 bases between. Germline V gene data show CDR1 as SNHLY and CDR2 as FYNNEI. TCRdb's copy holds only in-frame clones and misses some; the assay was immunoSEQ multiplex PCR. The repertoire consists of 15,000 to 20,000 clones, with about 70% occurring once and the leading ten covering roughly 3.1%. These oral cavity squamous cell carcinomas were HPV-negative and locally advanced. The specimen was PBMCs, collected before nivolumab (anti-PD-1) treatment. The chain couples TRBV2 to TRBJ2-1; D may match TRBD1 or TRBD2 (5 bases each). The clonotype originates from a person aged 35-79 years with oral cavity squamous cell carcinoma. CDR3 coding DNA: TGTGCCAGCAGTGGGGGGAAAGTGGGTTACAATGAGCAGTTCTTC. This sequence encodes CASSGGKVGYNEQFF.